This TCR beta chain was sequenced during a study of T-cell reconstitution after alpha-beta-depleted transplantation in children (TCRdb year 2016). Regarding the research as a whole: Using TCR repertoire profiling, the study quantitatively followed how T-cell immune reconstitution unfolded in children after TCRalphabeta/CD19-depleted allogeneic hematopoietic cell transplantation.

This clonotype was detected a few times. This clone's antigen is unknown. Base qualities are missing; no much larger clone stands one base away. The paper as a whole reports these results and caveats: About two months after transplant, the apparently early recovery of alphabetaT-cell counts reportedly depended on just several hundred clones that had expanded rapidly and came from non-depleted graft cells. In some patients, the high TCRbeta diversity seen at day 60 was put down to recipient T cells and intrathymic progenitors that had survived conditioning. Hyperexpanded clone frequencies declined over subsequent months; after one year, T-cell counts and TCRbeta diversity were mostly attributed to newly produced T cells.

Library construction relied on PCR. The listed sequencing device is Illumina HiSeq 2500. To normalize quantification of the TCRbeta repertoire, the TCR libraries were built with molecular barcoding that relied on unique molecular identifiers. TCRdb ran its own pipeline on the public reads, namely fastp trimming at Q25 and MiXCR clone calling, and kept in-frame beta chains. Each entry is one CDR3 protein sequence, shown with its most common DNA and genes. The sample records almost 250,000 distinct CDR3 sequences, about a quarter of which are singletons. Of the sample, over 2.5% is held by the ten largest clones. The treatment or condition label corresponds to: allogeneic hematopoietic cell transplantation with graft depleted of TCRalphabeta T cells and CD19 B cells. TCRalphabeta/CD19-depleted allogeneic hematopoietic cell grafts were given to the transplant recipients, all of whom were children. V is shortened by 2 bases, J by 5 bases, and the region joining them spans 18 bases. The cysteine opens and the phenylalanine closes a CDR3 of 17 amino acids. Only the CDR3 region is kept as DNA, spanning 51 bases read in frame from base 1.

The sequence derives from a girl between 2 and 10 years old with Fanconi anemia, due to receive a stem cell transplant. Sequencing was performed on PBMCs, taken before TCRalphabeta/CD19-depleted stem cell transplant. Here the chain combines TRBV12-3 or TRBV12-4 and TRBJ1-4; a confident D gene designation cannot be given. The DNA sequence is as follows: TGTGCCAGCAGTTTACGCAGGTGGGGAACGAGAAATGAAAAACTGTTTTTT. It translates as CASSLRRWGTRNEKLFF.